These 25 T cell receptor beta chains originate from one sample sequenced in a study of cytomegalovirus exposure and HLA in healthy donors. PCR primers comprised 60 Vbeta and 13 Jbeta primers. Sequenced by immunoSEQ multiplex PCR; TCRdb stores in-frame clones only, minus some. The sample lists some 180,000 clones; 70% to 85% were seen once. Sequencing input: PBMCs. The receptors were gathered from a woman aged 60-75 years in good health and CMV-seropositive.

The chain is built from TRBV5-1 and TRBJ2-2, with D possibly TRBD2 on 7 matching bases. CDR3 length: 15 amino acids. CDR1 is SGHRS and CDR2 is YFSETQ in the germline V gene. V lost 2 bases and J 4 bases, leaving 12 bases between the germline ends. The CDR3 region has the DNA TGCGCCAGCAGCTTCGGGGGGCTGGGCACCGGGGAGCTGTTTTTT. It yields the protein CASSFGGLGTGELFF.

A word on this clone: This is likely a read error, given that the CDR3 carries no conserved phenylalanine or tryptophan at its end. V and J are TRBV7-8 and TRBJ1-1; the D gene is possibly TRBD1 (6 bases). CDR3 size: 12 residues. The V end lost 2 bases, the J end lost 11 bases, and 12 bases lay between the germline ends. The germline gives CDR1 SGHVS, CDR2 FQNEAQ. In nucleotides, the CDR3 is TGTGCCAGCAGCTTAAAGCAGGGGTTGGCTTTCTCT. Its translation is CASSLKQGLAFS.

The CDR3 coding sequence is TGCGCCAGCAGCCAGGGACTAGCGGGAGGGCCGGTGGAGACCCAGTACTTC. Translated: CASSQGLAGGPVETQYF. The J gene is TRBJ2-5, the V gene TRBV5-1; TRBD2 agrees at 16 bases. Per germline, CDR1 SGHRS and CDR2 YFSETQ. Trimming took 4 bases from V and 5 from J; bases not matched to a gene: 8. This CDR3 spans 17 amino acids.

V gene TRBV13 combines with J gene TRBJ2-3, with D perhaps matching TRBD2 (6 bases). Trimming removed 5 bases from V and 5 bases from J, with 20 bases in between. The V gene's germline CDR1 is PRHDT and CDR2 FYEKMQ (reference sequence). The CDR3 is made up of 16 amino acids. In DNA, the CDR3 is TGTGCCAGCAGCCCGAGGAGGGCCGTTGTGGGAGATACGCAGTATTTT. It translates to CASSPRRAVVGDTQYF.

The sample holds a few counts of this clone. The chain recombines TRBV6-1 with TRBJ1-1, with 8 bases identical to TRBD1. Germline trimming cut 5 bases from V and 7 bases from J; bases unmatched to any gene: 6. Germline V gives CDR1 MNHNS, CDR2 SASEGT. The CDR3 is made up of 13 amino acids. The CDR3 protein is CASSKDRAREAFF. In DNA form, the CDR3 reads TGTGCCAGCAGTAAGGACAGGGCTCGTGAAGCTTTCTTT.

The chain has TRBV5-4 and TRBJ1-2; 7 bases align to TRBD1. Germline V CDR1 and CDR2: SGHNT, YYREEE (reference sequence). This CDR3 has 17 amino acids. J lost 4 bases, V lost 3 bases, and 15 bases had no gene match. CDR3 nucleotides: TGTGCCAGCAGCTCCGGGACAGCCCTCCCTAGAGGCTATGGCTACACCTTC. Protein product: CASSSGTALPRGYGYTF.

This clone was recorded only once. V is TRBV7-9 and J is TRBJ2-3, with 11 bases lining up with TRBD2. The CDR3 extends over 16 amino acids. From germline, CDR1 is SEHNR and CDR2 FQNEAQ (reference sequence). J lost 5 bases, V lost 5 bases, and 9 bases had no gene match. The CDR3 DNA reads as TGTGCCAGCAGCCCTTTGGTAGCGGGAGGGAGAGATACGCAGTATTTT. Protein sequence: CASSPLVAGGRDTQYF.

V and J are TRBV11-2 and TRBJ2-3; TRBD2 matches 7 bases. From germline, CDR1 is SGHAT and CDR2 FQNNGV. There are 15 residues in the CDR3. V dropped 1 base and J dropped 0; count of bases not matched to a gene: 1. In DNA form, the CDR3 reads TGTGCCAGCAGCTTAGGGGGGGGGAGCACAGATACGCAGTATTTT. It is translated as CASSLGGGSTDTQYF.

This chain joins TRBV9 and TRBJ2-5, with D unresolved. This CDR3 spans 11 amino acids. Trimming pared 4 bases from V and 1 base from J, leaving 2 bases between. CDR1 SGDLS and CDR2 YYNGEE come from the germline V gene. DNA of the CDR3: TGTGCCAGCAGCCGCCAAGAGACCCAGTACTTC. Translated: CASSRQETQYF.

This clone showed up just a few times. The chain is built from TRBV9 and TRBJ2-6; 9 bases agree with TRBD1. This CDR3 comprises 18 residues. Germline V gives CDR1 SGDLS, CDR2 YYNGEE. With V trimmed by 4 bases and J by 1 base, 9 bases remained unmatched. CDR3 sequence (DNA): TGTGCCAGCAGCCCCCGGGACAGGGTCCTGTCTGGGGCCAACGTCCTGACTTTC. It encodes CASSPRDRVLSGANVLTF.

CDR3 residues: CATRETGTSNPDTQYF. The CDR3 DNA follows: TGTGCCACACGAGAGACGGGGACTAGCAACCCAGATACGCAGTATTTT. The chain links TRBV19 to TRBJ2-3; TRBD2 agrees at 9 bases. V shed 10 bases and J 4 bases; nucleotides not matched to a gene: 15. CDR3 length: 16 amino acids. Germline V lookup: CDR1 LNHDA, CDR2 SQIVND (reference sequence).

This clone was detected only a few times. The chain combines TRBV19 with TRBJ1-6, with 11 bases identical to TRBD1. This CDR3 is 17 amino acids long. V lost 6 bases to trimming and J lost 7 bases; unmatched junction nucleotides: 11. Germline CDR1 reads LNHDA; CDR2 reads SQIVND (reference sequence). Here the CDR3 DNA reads TGTGCCAGTAGCACACCTTCCGGGACAGGGGGAAATTCACCCCTCCACTTT. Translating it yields CASSTPSGTGGNSPLHF.

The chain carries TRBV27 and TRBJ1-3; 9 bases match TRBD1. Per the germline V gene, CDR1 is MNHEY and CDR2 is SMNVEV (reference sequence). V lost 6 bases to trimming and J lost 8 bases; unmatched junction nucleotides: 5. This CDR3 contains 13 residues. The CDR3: CASRQQGADTIYF. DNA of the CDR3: TGTGCCAGCAGACAACAGGGGGCTGACACCATATATTTT.

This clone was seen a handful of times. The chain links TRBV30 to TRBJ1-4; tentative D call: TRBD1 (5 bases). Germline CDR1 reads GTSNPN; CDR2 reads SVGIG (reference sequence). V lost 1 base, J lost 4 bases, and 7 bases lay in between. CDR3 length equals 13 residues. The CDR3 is CAWSGGDNEKLFF. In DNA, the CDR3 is TGTGCCTGGAGTGGGGGGGATAATGAAAAACTGTTTTTT.

Here the CDR3 reads CSVEGATDTQYF. Written as DNA, the CDR3 is TGCAGCGTTGAAGGGGCTACAGATACGCAGTATTTT. The chain combines TRBV29-1 with TRBJ2-3, with unresolved D. Germline V gene lookup returns CDR1 SQVTM and CDR2 ANQGSEA. CDR3 length: 12 amino acids. Deletions cut 1 base from V and 3 bases from J, with 5 bases between.

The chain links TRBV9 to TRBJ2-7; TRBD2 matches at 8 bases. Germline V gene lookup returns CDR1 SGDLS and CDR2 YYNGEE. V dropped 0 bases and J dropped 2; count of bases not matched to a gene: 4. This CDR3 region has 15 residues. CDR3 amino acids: CASSVGTSSPYEQYF. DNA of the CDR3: TGTGCCAGCAGCGTAGGGACTAGCTCACCCTACGAGCAGTACTTC.

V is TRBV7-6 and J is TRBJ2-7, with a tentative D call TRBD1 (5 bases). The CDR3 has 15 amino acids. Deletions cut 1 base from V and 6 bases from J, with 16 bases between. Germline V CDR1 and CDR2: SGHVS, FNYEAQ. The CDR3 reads CASSLGGSGAGEQYF. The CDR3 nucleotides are TGTGCCAGCAGCTTAGGAGGCAGTGGGGCCGGCGAGCAGTACTTC.

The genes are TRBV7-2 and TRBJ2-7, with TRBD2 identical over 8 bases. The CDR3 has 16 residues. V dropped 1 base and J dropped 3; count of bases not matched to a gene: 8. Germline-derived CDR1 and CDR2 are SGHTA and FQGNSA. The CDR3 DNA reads TGTGCCAGCAGCTTAGTCACCGGGACTAGGGGCTACGAGCAGTACTTC. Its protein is CASSLVTGTRGYEQYF.

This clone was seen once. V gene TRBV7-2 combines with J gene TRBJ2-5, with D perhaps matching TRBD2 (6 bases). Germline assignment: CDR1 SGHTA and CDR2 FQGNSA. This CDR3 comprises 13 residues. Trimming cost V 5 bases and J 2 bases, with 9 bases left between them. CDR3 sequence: CASSAGRQETQYF. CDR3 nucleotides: TGTGCCAGCAGCGCGGGACGGCAAGAGACCCAGTACTTC.

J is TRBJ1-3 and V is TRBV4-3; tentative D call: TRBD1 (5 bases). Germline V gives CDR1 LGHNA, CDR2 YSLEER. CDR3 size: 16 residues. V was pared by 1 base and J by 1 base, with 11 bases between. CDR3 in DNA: TGCGCCAGCAGCCAAGGATATGGGGGGTCTGGAAACACCATATATTTT. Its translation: CASSQGYGGSGNTIYF.

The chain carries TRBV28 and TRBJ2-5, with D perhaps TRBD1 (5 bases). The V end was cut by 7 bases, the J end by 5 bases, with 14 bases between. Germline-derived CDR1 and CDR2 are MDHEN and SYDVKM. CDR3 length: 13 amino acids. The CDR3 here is CASMSFPGETQYF. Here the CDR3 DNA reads TGTGCCAGCATGAGCTTCCCAGGGGAGACCCAGTACTTC.

The CDR3 here is CASSALAGVETQYF. For the CDR3, the DNA is TGTGCCAGCAGTGCCCTAGCGGGGGTGGAGACCCAGTACTTC. The chain combines TRBV25-1 with TRBJ2-5, with 10 bases identical to TRBD2. The CDR3 is 14 residues long. Trimming cost V 4 bases and J 5 bases; bases outside gene matches: 4. Germline CDR1 and CDR2: MGHDK and SYGVNS.

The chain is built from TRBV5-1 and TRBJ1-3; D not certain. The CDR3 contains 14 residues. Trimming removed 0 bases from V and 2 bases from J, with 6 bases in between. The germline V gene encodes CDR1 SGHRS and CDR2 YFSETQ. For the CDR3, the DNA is TGCGCCAGCAGCTTGGGCCAGACTGGAAACACCATATATTTT. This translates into CASSLGQTGNTIYF.

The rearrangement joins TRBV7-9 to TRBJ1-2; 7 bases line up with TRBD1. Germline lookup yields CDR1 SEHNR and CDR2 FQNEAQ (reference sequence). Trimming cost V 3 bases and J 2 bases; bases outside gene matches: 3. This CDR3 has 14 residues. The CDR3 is CASSLEGANYGYTF. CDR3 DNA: TGTGCCAGCAGCTTGGAGGGGGCAAACTATGGCTACACCTTC.

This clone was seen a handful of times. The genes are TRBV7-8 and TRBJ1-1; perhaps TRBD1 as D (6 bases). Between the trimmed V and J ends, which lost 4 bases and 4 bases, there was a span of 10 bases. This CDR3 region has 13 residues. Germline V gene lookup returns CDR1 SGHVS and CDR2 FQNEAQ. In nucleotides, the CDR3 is TGTGCCAGCAGCTCCGAAGGGGGCACTGAAGCTTTCTTT. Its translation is CASSSEGGTEAFF.